This record covers a single T cell receptor beta chain. The data were taken from a study of shared clonotypes between healthy human individuals. Generated by immunoSEQ multiplex PCR, the TCRdb table keeps only in-frame clones and is missing some. The data hold over a million clones, with around 97% observed a single time. What was sequenced was naive CD4+ T cells sorted from blood. Subset specified: CD45RA+ positively selected. The clonotype was recovered from a man aged 25-45 years in good health.

CDR3 DNA: TGTGCCAGCAGTGAAGCTGCCAGCGGGATCCCGATCGAGCAGTACTTC. This gives the protein CASSEAASGIPIEQYF. The V call is TRBV6-1, the J call TRBJ2-7; the match to TRBD2 covers 7 bases. The CDR3 extends over 16 amino acids. Germline CDR1 and CDR2: MNHNS and SASEGT. The V gene end was trimmed by 0 bases and the J gene end by 6 bases; junction bases not matched to a gene: 11.